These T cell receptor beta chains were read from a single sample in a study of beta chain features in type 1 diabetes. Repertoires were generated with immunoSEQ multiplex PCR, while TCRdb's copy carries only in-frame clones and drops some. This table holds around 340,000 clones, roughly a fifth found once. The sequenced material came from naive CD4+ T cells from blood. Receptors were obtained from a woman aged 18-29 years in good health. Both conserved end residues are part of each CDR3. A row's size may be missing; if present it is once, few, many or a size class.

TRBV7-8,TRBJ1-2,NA,CASSPPIRDYGYTF
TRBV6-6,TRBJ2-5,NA,CASSYPTAIHQETQYF
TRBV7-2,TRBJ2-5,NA,CASSSPGGAETQYF
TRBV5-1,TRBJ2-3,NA,CASSLGHSTDTQYF
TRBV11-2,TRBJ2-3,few,CASSIGGYDADTQYF
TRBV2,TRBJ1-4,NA,CASSENLEEKLFF
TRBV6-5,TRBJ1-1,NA,CASHSEKDTEAFF
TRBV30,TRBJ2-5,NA,CAWSVGPGFKTQYF
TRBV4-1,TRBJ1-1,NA,CASRRLGRGQPEAFF
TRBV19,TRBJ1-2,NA,CASEDRVGGYTF
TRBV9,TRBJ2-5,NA,CASSVDGYGETQYF
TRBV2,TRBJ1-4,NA,CASRSQGTANEKLFF
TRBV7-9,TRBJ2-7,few,CASSLAGASSYEQYF
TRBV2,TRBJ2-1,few,CASSERTVRNEQFF
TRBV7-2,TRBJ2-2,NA,CASSLGVEEELFF
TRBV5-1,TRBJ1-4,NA,CASSFGGTTNEKLFF
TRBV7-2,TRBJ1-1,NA,CASSRQVNTEAFF
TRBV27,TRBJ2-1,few,CASSFIRGSYNEQFF
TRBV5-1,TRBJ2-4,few,CASSLMASGPKNIQYF
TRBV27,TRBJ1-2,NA,CASRRTGNYGYTF
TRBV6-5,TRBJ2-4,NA,CASSYLVTGIQYF
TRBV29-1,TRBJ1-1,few,CSVEGPAGEAFF
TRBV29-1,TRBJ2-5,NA,CSVAQGWETQYF
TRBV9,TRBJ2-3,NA,CASSVQDSRADTQYF
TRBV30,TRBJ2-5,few,CAWRTPDSRQETQYF
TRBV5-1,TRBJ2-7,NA,CASSPRQGVAYEQYF
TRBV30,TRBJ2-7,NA,CAWNSGLSFEQYF
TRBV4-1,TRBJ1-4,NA,CASSSGQQATNEKLFF
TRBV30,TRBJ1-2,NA,CAWSVRDIQTF
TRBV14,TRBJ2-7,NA,CASSQLHEQYF
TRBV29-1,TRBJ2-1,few,CSVSTSGALYRWNEQFF
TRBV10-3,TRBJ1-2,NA,CAISDSGKRNYGYTF
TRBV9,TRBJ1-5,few,CASSVGQGDQPQHF
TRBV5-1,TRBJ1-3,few,CASKESSGNTIYF
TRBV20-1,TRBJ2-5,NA,CSARRQETQYF
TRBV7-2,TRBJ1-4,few,CASSLGPAGTGEKLFF
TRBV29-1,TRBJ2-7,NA,CSVQRGGTYEQYF
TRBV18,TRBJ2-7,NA,CASSLTGTHEQYF
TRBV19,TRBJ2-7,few,CASSIGRVDYYEQYF
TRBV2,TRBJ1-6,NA,CASSAESRTLHF
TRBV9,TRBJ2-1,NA,CASSVPRRGFSSYNEQFF
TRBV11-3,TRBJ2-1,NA,CASSPSGGPYNEQFF
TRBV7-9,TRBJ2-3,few,CASSPGGDTQYF
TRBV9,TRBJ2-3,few,CASSVDGGSSTDTQYF
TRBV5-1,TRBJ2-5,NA,CASSFSQETQYF
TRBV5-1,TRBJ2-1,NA,CASSLEQGGYNEQFF
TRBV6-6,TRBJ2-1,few,CASSYSNNEQFF
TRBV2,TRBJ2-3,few,CASRKSTGTDTQYF
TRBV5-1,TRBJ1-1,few,CASSLSVNTEAFF
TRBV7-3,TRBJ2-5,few,CARISVQETQYF
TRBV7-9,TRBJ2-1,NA,CASSLVLDRRYNEQFF
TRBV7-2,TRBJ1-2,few,CASSRGGGGYGYTF
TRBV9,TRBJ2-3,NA,CASSVDFRGGSGATDTQYF